This entry lists 17 T cell receptor beta chains sequenced from one sample in a study of T cell repertoires in aging, cancer and after chemotherapy. Peripheral blood genomic DNA, not sorted cells or RNA, was the template. Rearranged V-D-J TRB sequences were amplified with a mixed TRB-A/B primer pool. TCRdb fed the multiplex PCR reads into MiXCR, producing one record per CDR3 protein. The table lists roughly 800 distinct CDR3 sequences, 56% of them singletons, with under 35% in the top ten. The sample taken for sequencing was blood. The receptors originated from a human donor with a blood cancer.

The CDR3 nucleotides are TGTGCCAGCAGTTACAGGACGCAGCAAGAGACCCAGTACTTC. Protein sequence: CASSYRTQQETQYF. The genes are TRBV6-6 and TRBJ2-5; no definite D call. Germline CDR1 and CDR2: MNHNY and SVGAGI (reference sequence). Trimming took 2 bases from V and 2 from J, leaving 9 bases between them. This CDR3 spans 14 amino acids.

V usage is TRBV27 and J usage is TRBJ2-3; 9 bases fit TRBD2. The CDR3 is made up of 16 amino acids. CDR1 MNHEY and CDR2 SMNVEV come from the germline V gene (reference sequence). V lost 1 base and J lost 5; bases outside the gene matches: 7. The chain's CDR3 is CASSLWAGGGRDTQYF. The CDR3 coding sequence is TGTGCCAGCAGTTTATGGGCGGGAGGGGGTAGAGATACGCAGTATTTT.

Judged by abundance, this clonotype is large (0.1 to 1%). The V and J genes are TRBV12-3 or TRBV12-4 and TRBJ2-7, with 7 bases identical to TRBD2. This CDR3 spans 13 amino acids. With 3 bases clipped from V and 5 bases from J, the junction kept 4 bases outside the gene matches. The CDR3 DNA follows: TGTGCCAGCAGTTTCCGCGGGAGCCACGAGCAGTACTTC. Its protein is CASSFRGSHEQYF.

This sequence joins TRBV27 and TRBJ1-6; no firm D call. V gave up 6 bases and J gave up 0 bases, with 9 bases separating them. Germline V gene sequence: CDR1 MNHEY, CDR2 SMNVEV (reference sequence). The CDR3 is 15 residues long. The CDR3: CASSLQSSYNSPLHF. The CDR3 DNA is TGTGCCAGCAGCCTACAGAGCTCCTATAATTCACCCCTCCACTTT.

The chain has TRBV28 and TRBJ1-3, with D unresolved. Germline V gives CDR1 MDHEN, CDR2 SYDVKM. V was pared by 8 bases and J by 0 bases, with 17 bases between. The CDR3 is 16 amino acids. The CDR3 reads CASYGRDPLSGNTIYF. The CDR3 DNA sequence: TGTGCCAGCTACGGGAGGGATCCCCTCTCTGGAAACACCATATATTTT.

By share of the sample, this clonotype is medium-sized. The chain joins TRBV20-1 to TRBJ1-2, with a weak D call TRBD1 (5 bases). Germline V gene sequence: CDR1 DFQATT, CDR2 SNEGSKA (reference sequence). This CDR3 has 15 amino acids. The germline V and J ends were trimmed by 1 base and 4 bases, with 16 bases remaining between them. The CDR3, as DNA: TGCAGTGCTAGAGTGGGGGGTCAGGGAACCTATGGCTACACCTTC. It translates to CSARVGGQGTYGYTF.

The gene calls are TRBV12-3 or TRBV12-4 and TRBJ2-7; D perhaps matches TRBD2 (5 bases). The CDR3 is 13 amino acids. Between the trimmed V and J ends, which lost 6 bases and 0 bases, there was a span of 9 bases. This chain's CDR3 is CASSLGSSYEQYF. The CDR3, as DNA: TGTGCCAGCAGCTTGGGGAGCTCCTACGAGCAGTACTTC.

In this sample, this clonotype is large. J is TRBJ1-4 and V is TRBV6-1; D gene unclear. Germline V CDR1 and CDR2: MNHNS, SASEGT. This CDR3 comprises 13 residues. The ends were cut back, 7 bases at V and 8 bases at J, with 14 bases in the middle. Written as DNA, the CDR3 is TGTGCCAGCAAGGAAAGGGTGAGGGAAAAACTGTTTTTT. Amino acid sequence: CASKERVREKLFF.

CDR3 amino acids: CASSLARAGGVGGYTF. CDR3 DNA sequence: TGTGCCAGCAGCTTAGCCCGAGCAGGGGGGGTGGGAGGCTACACCTTC. The J gene is TRBJ1-2, the V gene TRBV7-2; 7 bases align to TRBD1. Germline V lookup: CDR1 SGHTA, CDR2 FQGNSA. The CDR3 consists of 16 residues. With 0 bases clipped from V and 8 bases from J, the junction kept 12 bases outside the gene matches.

The V and J genes are TRBV11-2 and TRBJ2-5; maybe TRBD1 (6 bases). CDR1 and CDR2 (germline): SGHAT, FQNNGV. CDR3 size: 15 residues. The V gene lost 4 bases and the J gene lost 5 bases, with 17 bases spanning the gap. CDR3 sequence: CASSSDSSQGETQYF. CDR3 bases: TGTGCCAGCAGCTCGGACTCCTCCCAGGGGGAGACCCAGTACTTC.

The rearrangement joins TRBV9 to TRBJ2-7; D may be TRBD1 (5 bases). The CDR3 runs 13 residues. Trimming removed 3 bases from V and 2 bases from J, with 9 bases in between. Germline CDR1 is SGDLS and CDR2 is YYNGEE. The CDR3 sequence is CASSEGITYEQYF. In DNA, the CDR3 is TGTGCCAGCAGCGAGGGGATAACCTACGAGCAGTACTTC.

By share, this clonotype ranks as medium-sized. This chain joins TRBV7-9 and TRBJ2-3; weak D call: TRBD2 (6 bases). CDR3 length: 17 amino acids. The germline V and J ends were trimmed by 2 bases and 0 bases, with 15 bases remaining between them. Germline loops: CDR1 SEHNR, CDR2 FQNEAQ (reference sequence). DNA of the CDR3: TGTGCCAGCAGCTTAAAGGTGGACTACCAGAGCACAGATACGCAGTATTTT. It yields the protein CASSLKVDYQSTDTQYF.

This clonotype was seen more than once but under ten times. This chain links TRBV6-6 with TRBJ1-4, with a tentative D call TRBD1 (5 bases). V lost 6 bases, J lost 4 bases, and 9 bases lay in between. The CDR3 is made up of 13 amino acids. Germline V gene sequence: CDR1 MNHNY, CDR2 SVGAGI (reference sequence). The CDR3 protein is CASSRDYNEKLFF. The DNA for the CDR3 is TGTGCCAGCAGCCGGGACTATAATGAAAAACTGTTTTTT.

A few counts support this clonotype. The CDR3 DNA reads as TGTGCCAGCAGCCTTACAGAGACACCAAATCAGCCCCAGCATTTT. Translating gives CASSLTETPNQPQHF. This chain uses TRBV11-2 with TRBJ1-5; unclear D gene. The germline V gene has CDR1 SGHAT and CDR2 FQNNGV. This CDR3 is 15 amino acids long. Trimming shortened V by 5 bases and J by 4 bases, and 15 bases separated the two germline ends.

The chain recombines TRBV15 with TRBJ2-1; 8 nucleotides align to TRBD1. V dropped 3 bases and J dropped 0; count of bases not matched to a gene: 4. Germline V CDR1 and CDR2: LNHNV, YYDKDF (reference sequence). This CDR3 contains 16 residues. The CDR3 is CATSREDRDSYNEQFF. The CDR3 bases are TGTGCCACCAGCAGGGAGGACAGGGACTCCTACAATGAGCAGTTCTTC.

The V gene is TRBV18, the J gene TRBJ2-2, with D possibly being TRBD2 (5 bases). Germline V gives CDR1 KGHSH, CDR2 LQKENI. The CDR3 totals 15 residues. V was cut by 6 bases and J by 0 bases, with 11 bases left in between. CDR3 residues: CASSGVGANTGELFF. The CDR3 region has the DNA TGTGCCAGCTCCGGGGTCGGAGCGAACACCGGGGAGCTGTTTTTT.

The chain recombines TRBV30 with TRBJ1-5; D might be TRBD1 (5 bases). Trimming took off 1 base at V and 5 bases at J, with 9 bases between the two ends. The CDR3 has 13 residues. Germline assignment: CDR1 GTSNPN and CDR2 SVGIG (reference sequence). The chain's CDR3 is CAWSAGGYQPQHF. The DNA of the CDR3 is TGTGCCTGGAGTGCGGGGGGGTATCAGCCCCAGCATTTT.